Below are 32 T cell receptor beta chains sequenced from a single sample in a study of cytomegalovirus exposure and HLA in healthy donors. TCRdb keeps only in-frame clones here, not all; method: immunoSEQ multiplex PCR. The sample includes a few hundred thousand clones, about 90% of them seen just once. The sequenced sample was PBMCs. All receptors derive from a woman between 18 and 30 years old in good health and CMV-seronegative.

As DNA, the CDR3 is TGTGCCAGCAGCTTAGGTCTAACTAGCACAGATACGCAGTATTTT. It codes for CASSLGLTSTDTQYF. The chain uses TRBV7-2 and TRBJ2-3; D not certain. Germline V gene sequence: CDR1 SGHTA, CDR2 FQGNSA. V lost 1 base and J 0 bases, leaving 8 bases between the germline ends. This CDR3 has 15 amino acids.

The rearrangement links TRBV19 to TRBJ2-5; no clear D gene. The germline gives CDR1 LNHDA, CDR2 SQIVND (reference sequence). Trimming shortened V by 4 bases and J by 5 bases, and 5 bases separated the two germline ends. The CDR3 totals 11 residues. The CDR3 nucleotides are TGTGCCAGTAGTAATTCGGAGACCCAGTACTTC. As protein: CASSNSETQYF.

This clone was seen only once. The V and J genes are TRBV5-1 and TRBJ2-6; the D is unclear. Germline loops: CDR1 SGHRS, CDR2 YFSETQ. The CDR3 has 14 residues. V was trimmed by 4 bases and J by 0 bases, leaving 5 bases between them. The CDR3, as DNA: TGCGCCAGCAGCCAGTACTCTGGGGCCAACGTCCTGACTTTC. Translating it yields CASSQYSGANVLTF.

In its sample, this clone was seen a few times. The CDR3 DNA reads as TGTGCCAGCAGCTTAGGGGGACACGAAGCTTTCTTT. Its translation: CASSLGGHEAFF. This chain uses TRBV7-9 with TRBJ1-1; possibly TRBD1 for D (6 bases). The V gene's germline CDR1 is SEHNR and CDR2 FQNEAQ (reference sequence). V was cut by 1 base and J by 8 bases, with 8 bases left in between. This CDR3 spans 12 amino acids.

The chain carries TRBV6-1 and TRBJ2-7, with 9 positions matching TRBD1. Per the germline V gene, CDR1 is MNHNS and CDR2 is SASEGT. V lost 6 bases, J lost 4 bases, and 10 bases stayed unmatched. The CDR3 consists of 15 residues. CDR3 sequence (DNA): TGTGCCAGCAGAAGCCAGACAGGGGGAATGTACGAGCAGTACTTC. Its protein is CASRSQTGGMYEQYF.

V and J are TRBV10-3 and TRBJ2-7, with TRBD2 matching over 11 bases. The CDR3 totals 14 residues. V shed 4 bases, J shed 5 bases, and the junction held 4 bases outside the gene matches. Germline V CDR1 and CDR2: ENHRY, SYGVKD. DNA for the CDR3: TGTGCCATCAGTGGCGGGACTAGCGGCGACGAGCAGTACTTC. It encodes CAISGGTSGDEQYF.

The rearrangement uses TRBV19 and TRBJ2-2; 7 bases fit TRBD2. This CDR3 comprises 15 residues. Germline V gives CDR1 LNHDA, CDR2 SQIVND (reference sequence). V lost 11 bases, J lost 2 bases, and 11 bases stayed unmatched. The CDR3 is CAGPCGRGNTGELFF. The CDR3 nucleotides read TGTGCCGGACCGTGCGGGAGAGGTAACACCGGGGAGCTGTTTTTT.

The chain recombines TRBV5-1 with TRBJ2-1; TRBD1 aligns across 9 bases. Germline trimming cut 4 bases from V and 5 bases from J; bases unmatched to any gene: 13. The CDR3 has 17 residues. In germline, CDR1 is SGHRS, CDR2 YFSETQ. This chain's CDR3 is CASSLGVGQGLDNEQFF. DNA for the CDR3: TGCGCCAGCAGCCTTGGGGTCGGACAGGGGCTCGACAATGAGCAGTTCTTC.

V gene TRBV2 combines with J gene TRBJ2-7, with D unresolved. CDR3 length equals 12 residues. Deletions cut 0 bases from V and 3 bases from J, with 3 bases between. Germline V gene sequence: CDR1 SNHLY, CDR2 FYNNEI. CDR3 protein: CASSEAVYEQYF. In nucleotides, the CDR3 is TGTGCCAGCAGTGAAGCCGTCTACGAGCAGTACTTC.

This clone was picked up a small number of times. The rearrangement uses TRBV4-2 and TRBJ1-1; D might be TRBD1 (6 bases). The CDR3 contains 15 residues. Germline lookup yields CDR1 LGHNA and CDR2 YNFKEQ. V lost 1 base, J lost 1 base, and 10 bases lay in between. Here the CDR3 reads CASSQVGGSNTEAFF. In nucleotides, the CDR3 is TGTGCCAGCAGCCAAGTTGGGGGCTCGAACACTGAAGCTTTCTTT.

The chain links TRBV7-9 to TRBJ2-1; 13 bases fit TRBD2. This CDR3 region has 17 residues. V lost 4 bases, J lost 4 bases, and 7 bases stayed unmatched. CDR1 SEHNR and CDR2 FQNEAQ come from the germline V gene (reference sequence). CDR3 sequence: CASSSRGLAGPYNEQFF. CDR3 DNA sequence: TGTGCCAGCAGCTCCCGGGGACTAGCGGGACCATACAATGAGCAGTTCTTC.

The V gene is TRBV15, the J gene TRBJ2-2; tentative D call: TRBD1 (5 bases). The CDR3 contains 16 residues. Trimming removed 0 bases from V and 5 bases from J, with 13 bases in between. In germline, CDR1 is LNHNV, CDR2 YYDKDF (reference sequence). The CDR3 DNA reads TGTGCCACCAGCAGAGATCCCAGGGTTGATACCGGGGAGCTGTTTTTT. Translating it yields CATSRDPRVDTGELFF.

The chain employs TRBV6-1 and TRBJ1-2, with 7 bases lining up with TRBD1. The V and J ends lost 6 bases and 6 bases, in that order; junction bases with no gene match: 13. The CDR3 loop spans 15 amino acids. The germline gives CDR1 MNHNS, CDR2 SASEGT. CDR3 protein: CASSGTGTARDGYTF. As DNA, the CDR3 is TGTGCCAGCAGCGGTACCGGGACAGCGCGCGATGGCTACACCTTC.

This clone appeared many times. V usage is TRBV6-4 and J usage is TRBJ2-2, with D perhaps TRBD2 (5 bases). Germline V CDR1 and CDR2: MRHNA, SNTAGT. This CDR3 has 14 residues. V was pared by 0 bases and J by 3 bases, with 5 bases between. CDR3 nucleotide sequence: TGTGCCAGCAGTGACTCGGGAGACACCGGGGAGCTGTTTTTT. Protein sequence: CASSDSGDTGELFF.

The V and J genes are TRBV9 and TRBJ2-1; no firm D call. The CDR3 is made up of 10 amino acids. In germline, CDR1 is SGDLS, CDR2 YYNGEE. V was shortened by 10 bases and J by 7 bases, with 9 bases between the two germline ends. The CDR3 DNA reads as TGTGCCCCTCTCGGGAATGAGCAGTTCTTC. Its protein is CAPLGNEQFF.

The sample holds a few counts of this clone. The rearrangement links TRBV11-1 to TRBJ2-7, with D perhaps matching TRBD1 (6 bases). Trimming cost V 5 bases and J 3 bases, with 11 bases left between them. The CDR3 is 13 amino acids. The germline CDR1 and CDR2 sequences are SGHAT and FQDESV (reference sequence). The CDR3 reads CASSPGQSYEQYF. The CDR3 DNA follows: TGTGCCAGCAGCCCGGGACAAAGCTACGAGCAGTACTTC.

This clone occurred a few times. The chain carries TRBV30 and TRBJ1-5; TRBD1 matches 9 bases. The J segment lost 7 bases and the V segment lost 1 base, leaving 2 bases of the junction unmatched. CDR3 length: 13 amino acids. CDR1 is GTSNPN and CDR2 is SVGIG in the germline V gene (reference sequence). CDR3 sequence reads: CAWSGGQGQPQHF. CDR3 in DNA: TGTGCCTGGAGTGGGGGACAGGGCCAGCCCCAGCATTTT.

This sequence joins TRBV6-5 and TRBJ2-1; maybe TRBD1 (5 bases). CDR3 length: 13 residues. The ends were cut back, 6 bases at V and 8 bases at J, with 14 bases in the middle. Germline V gene sequence: CDR1 MNHEY, CDR2 SVGAGI. The CDR3: CASSAGLVHEQFF. CDR3 sequence (DNA): TGTGCCAGCAGCGCAGGGCTGGTCCATGAGCAGTTCTTC.

The V call is TRBV2, the J call TRBJ1-5; D perhaps matches TRBD1 (5 bases). Germline CDR1 and CDR2: SNHLY and FYNNEI. V lost 3 bases and J lost 6, with 15 bases in between. There are 15 residues in the CDR3. CDR3 bases: TGTGCCAGCAGTGATCGGTCAGGGAAGGGTCAGCCCCAGCATTTT. Its protein is CASSDRSGKGQPQHF.

This clone has just a few counts. One end of the junction does not line up with germline, which may come from a read error. This sequence joins TRBV9 and TRBJ2-7, with D possibly TRBD1 on 6 matching bases. CDR1 and CDR2 (germline): SGDLS, YYNGEE. This CDR3 comprises 14 residues. CDR3 residues: CASSATGLSSEQYF. The CDR3 DNA is TGTGCCAGCAGCGCGACAGGCCTTTCCTCCGAGCAGTACTTC.

The rearrangement uses TRBV27 and TRBJ2-7, with 7 bases aligning to TRBD1. V was pared by 8 bases and J by 2 bases, with 6 bases of the junction left unmatched. This CDR3 is built from 13 residues. The germline V gene encodes CDR1 MNHEY and CDR2 SMNVEV (reference sequence). The CDR3, as DNA: TGTGCCAGCCGGGACAGAGGCACCTACGAGCAGTACTTC. It is translated as CASRDRGTYEQYF.

The gene calls are TRBV7-8 and TRBJ2-3, with 7 positions matching TRBD2. Germline lookup yields CDR1 SGHVS and CDR2 FQNEAQ. V gave up 6 bases and J gave up 3 bases; unmatched junction bases: 9. The CDR3 sequence is 15 residues long. The CDR3 is CASRPPGLSTDTQYF. The CDR3 DNA sequence: TGTGCCAGCAGACCACCGGGACTATCTACAGATACGCAGTATTTT.

V and J are TRBV2 and TRBJ2-5; 7 nucleotides line up with TRBD2. The CDR3 spans 14 residues. The trim removed 3 bases at V and 5 bases at J, leaving 6 bases unmatched. Looked up from germline, CDR1 is SNHLY and CDR2 is FYNNEI. This CDR3 reads CASSEAGVLETQYF. The CDR3 DNA sequence: TGTGCCAGCAGTGAGGCGGGAGTACTGGAGACCCAGTACTTC.

This sequence joins TRBV13 and TRBJ2-3, with 13 bases aligning to TRBD2. The V and J ends lost 4 bases and 6 bases, in that order; junction bases with no gene match: 7. Germline assignment: CDR1 PRHDT and CDR2 FYEKMQ (reference sequence). CDR3 length equals 16 residues. This CDR3 is CASSYRTSGSSDTQYF. The CDR3 region has the DNA TGTGCCAGCAGCTACCGGACTAGCGGGAGTTCGGATACGCAGTATTTT.

The J gene is TRBJ2-2, the V gene TRBV4-3, with D tentatively TRBD2 (5 bases). The CDR3 length is 16 residues. Germline V gene lookup returns CDR1 LGHNA and CDR2 YSLEER. V lost 1 base and J 1 base, leaving 10 bases between the germline ends. For the CDR3, the DNA is TGCGCCAGCAGCCAAGGAACAGCGGTGAACACCGGGGAGCTGTTTTTT. Translated, it gives CASSQGTAVNTGELFF.

The chain recombines TRBV11-1 with TRBJ1-1, with a tentative D call TRBD1 (6 bases). This CDR3 comprises 15 residues. Trimming shortened V by 6 bases and J by 5 bases, and 19 bases separated the two germline ends. From germline, CDR1 is SGHAT and CDR2 FQDESV (reference sequence). The CDR3 protein is CASSPSSGHTTEAFF. For the CDR3, the DNA is TGTGCCAGCAGTCCCTCTTCGGGACACACAACTGAAGCTTTCTTT.

This sequence joins TRBV28 and TRBJ2-5; D is ambiguous. The CDR3 is 12 amino acids. Per germline, CDR1 MDHEN and CDR2 SYDVKM. Trimming left V 6 bases short and J 4 bases short, with 9 bases between. The CDR3 spells CASRPPGETQYF. The CDR3 DNA sequence: TGTGCCAGCAGACCCCCGGGAGAGACCCAGTACTTC.

Only one count was recorded for this clone. V usage is TRBV5-4 and J usage is TRBJ2-5; 15 bases are shared with TRBD2. CDR1 is SGHNT, CDR2 YYREEE, per germline (reference sequence). The V and J ends lost 4 bases and 4 bases, in that order; junction bases with no gene match: 2. This CDR3 is 15 amino acids long. CDR3 residues: CASSTGLAGGETQYF. Here the CDR3 DNA reads TGTGCCAGCAGCACGGGACTAGCGGGAGGAGAGACCCAGTACTTC.

The CDR3 coding sequence is TGTGCCAGCAGGCCCCACCTGACCAGGGAAGGCGGGGAGCTGTTTTTT. Amino acid sequence: CASRPHLTREGGELFF. The V call is TRBV28, the J call TRBJ2-2, with TRBD1 as a possible D gene (5 bases). CDR3 length: 16 amino acids. CDR1 is MDHEN and CDR2 is SYDVKM in the germline V gene. V lost 6 bases and J lost 7, with 21 bases in between.

Within the sample, this clone is medium-sized (0.01 to 0.1%). The rearrangement links TRBV4-2 to TRBJ2-2, with 10 nucleotides matching TRBD2. The CDR3 sequence is 16 residues long. Trimming cost V 1 base and J 6 bases; bases outside gene matches: 5. Germline V gene sequence: CDR1 LGHNA, CDR2 YNFKEQ. The CDR3 nucleotides are TGTGCCAGCAGCCAAGTTGAGCTAGCGGGGGCCGGGGAGCTGTTTTTT. Its protein is CASSQVELAGAGELFF.

The genes are TRBV28 and TRBJ1-4; TRBD1 is a possible D gene (6 bases). Germline V lookup: CDR1 MDHEN, CDR2 SYDVKM. V was trimmed by 2 bases and J by 3 bases, leaving 13 bases between them. This CDR3 has 16 amino acids. The CDR3 DNA sequence: TGTGCCAGCAGTTTACCCACCAGGGGACCTAATGAAAAACTGTTTTTT. Its translation: CASSLPTRGPNEKLFF.

This sequence joins TRBV15 and TRBJ2-7, with TRBD1 identical over 9 bases. The CDR3 length is 14 residues. The V gene end was trimmed by 8 bases and the J gene end by 6 bases; junction bases not matched to a gene: 11. CDR1 LNHNV and CDR2 YYDKDF come from the germline V gene (reference sequence). In DNA, the CDR3 is TGTGCCACCGGGGGGGACAGGGTCTCTGTCGAGCAGTACTTC. Translation: CATGGDRVSVEQYF.